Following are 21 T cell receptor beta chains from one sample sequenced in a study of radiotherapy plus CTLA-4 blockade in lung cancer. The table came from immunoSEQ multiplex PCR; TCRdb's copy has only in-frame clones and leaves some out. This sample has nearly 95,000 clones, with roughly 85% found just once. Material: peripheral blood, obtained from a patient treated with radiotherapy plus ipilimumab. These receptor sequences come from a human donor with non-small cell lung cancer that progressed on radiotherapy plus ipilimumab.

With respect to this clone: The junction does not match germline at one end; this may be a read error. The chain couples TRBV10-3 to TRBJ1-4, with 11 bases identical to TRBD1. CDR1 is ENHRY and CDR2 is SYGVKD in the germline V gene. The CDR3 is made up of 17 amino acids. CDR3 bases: TGTGCCATCAGTCAGTCCCGGGACAGGGGGGAAAATGAAAAACTGTTTTTT. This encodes CAISQSRDRGENEKLFF.

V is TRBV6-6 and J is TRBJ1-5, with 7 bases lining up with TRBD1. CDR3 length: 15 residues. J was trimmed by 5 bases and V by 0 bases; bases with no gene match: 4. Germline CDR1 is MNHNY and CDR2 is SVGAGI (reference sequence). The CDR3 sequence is CASSYSRGRDQPQHF. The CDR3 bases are TGTGCCAGCAGTTACTCGAGGGGGCGAGATCAGCCCCAGCATTTT.

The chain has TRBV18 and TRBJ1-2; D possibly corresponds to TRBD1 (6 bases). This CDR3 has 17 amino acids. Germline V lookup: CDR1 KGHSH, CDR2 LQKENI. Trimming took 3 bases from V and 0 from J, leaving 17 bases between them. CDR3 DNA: TGTGCCAGCTCACCGAGCTTCGGGGGCACCACTAACTATGGCTACACCTTC. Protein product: CASSPSFGGTTNYGYTF.

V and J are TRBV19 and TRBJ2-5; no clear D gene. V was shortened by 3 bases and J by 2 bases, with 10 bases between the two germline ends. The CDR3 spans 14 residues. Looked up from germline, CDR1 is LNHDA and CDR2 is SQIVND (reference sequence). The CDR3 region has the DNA TGTGCCAGTAGTATTACGGCCGGACAAGAGACCCAGTACTTC. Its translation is CASSITAGQETQYF.

CDR3 nucleotide sequence: TGTGCCAGCAGCTTAGAGGGGGGGTGGGGCGGGGACTACGAGCAGTACTTC. Its translation: CASSLEGGWGGDYEQYF. V gene TRBV7-6 combines with J gene TRBJ2-7, with a weak D call TRBD2 (7 bases). Trimming left V 1 base short and J 3 bases short, with 19 bases between. The CDR3 consists of 17 residues. Germline CDR1 is SGHVS and CDR2 is FNYEAQ.

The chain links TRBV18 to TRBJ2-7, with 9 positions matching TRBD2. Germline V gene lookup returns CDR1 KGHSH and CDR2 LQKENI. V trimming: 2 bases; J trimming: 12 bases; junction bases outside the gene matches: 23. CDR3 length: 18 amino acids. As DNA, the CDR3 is TGTGCCAGCTCACCAACTGGTCTAGCGGGATTTGGGGGGAGCTTGCGGTACTTC. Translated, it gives CASSPTGLAGFGGSLRYF.

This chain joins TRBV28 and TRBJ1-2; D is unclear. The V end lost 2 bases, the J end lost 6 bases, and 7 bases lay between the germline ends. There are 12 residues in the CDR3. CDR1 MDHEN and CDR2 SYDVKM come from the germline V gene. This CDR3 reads CASSLVGNGYTF. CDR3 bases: TGTGCCAGCAGTTTAGTGGGGAATGGCTACACCTTC.

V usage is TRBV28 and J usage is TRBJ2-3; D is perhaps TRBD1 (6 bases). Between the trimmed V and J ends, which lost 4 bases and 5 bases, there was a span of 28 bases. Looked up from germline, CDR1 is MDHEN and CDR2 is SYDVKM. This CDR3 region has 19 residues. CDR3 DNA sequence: TGTGCCAGCAGTTCACCTACAGGGATTTGGGCCACCCTCAGAGATACGCAGTATTTT. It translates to CASSSPTGIWATLRDTQYF.

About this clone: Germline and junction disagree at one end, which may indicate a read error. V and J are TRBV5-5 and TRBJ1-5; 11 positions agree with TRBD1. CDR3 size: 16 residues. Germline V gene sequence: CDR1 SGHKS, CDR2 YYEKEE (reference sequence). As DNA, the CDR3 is TGTGCCAGCAGCTTGCGTTGGACAGGGGGCAACCAGCCCCAGCATTTT. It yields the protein CASSLRWTGGNQPQHF.

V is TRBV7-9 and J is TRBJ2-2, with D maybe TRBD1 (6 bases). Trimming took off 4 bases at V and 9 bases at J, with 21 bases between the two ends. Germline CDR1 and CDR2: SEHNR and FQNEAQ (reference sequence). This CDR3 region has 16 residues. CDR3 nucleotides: TGTGCCAGCAGCTCCAAAATCGGGACACATCACTGGGAGCTGTTTTTT. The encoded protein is CASSSKIGTHHWELFF.

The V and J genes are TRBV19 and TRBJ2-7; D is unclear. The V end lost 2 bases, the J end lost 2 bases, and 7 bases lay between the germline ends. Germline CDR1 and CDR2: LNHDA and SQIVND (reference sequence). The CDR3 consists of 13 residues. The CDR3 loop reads CASSIYSTYEQYF. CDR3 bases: TGTGCCAGTAGTATATACTCCACCTACGAGCAGTACTTC.

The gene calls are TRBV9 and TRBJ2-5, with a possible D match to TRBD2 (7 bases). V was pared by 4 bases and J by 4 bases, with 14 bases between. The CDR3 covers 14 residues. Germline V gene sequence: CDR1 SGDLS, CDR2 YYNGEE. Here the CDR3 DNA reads TGTGCCAGCAGCCTTGGGGGGGGCTTAGAGACCCAGTACTTC. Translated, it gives CASSLGGGLETQYF.

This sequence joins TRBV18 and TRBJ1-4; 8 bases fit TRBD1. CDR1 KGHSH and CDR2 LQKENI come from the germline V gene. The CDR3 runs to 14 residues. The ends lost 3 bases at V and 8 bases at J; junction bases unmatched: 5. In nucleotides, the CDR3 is TGTGCCAGCTCACCGACAGGGGAAGGAGAAAAACTGTTTTTT. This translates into CASSPTGEGEKLFF.

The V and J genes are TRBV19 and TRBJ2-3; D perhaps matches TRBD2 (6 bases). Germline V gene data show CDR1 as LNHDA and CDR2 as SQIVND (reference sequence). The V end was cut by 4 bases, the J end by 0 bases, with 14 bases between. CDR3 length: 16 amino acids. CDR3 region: CASSRARGTSTDTQYF. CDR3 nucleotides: TGTGCCAGTAGTAGGGCTCGGGGGACTAGCACAGATACGCAGTATTTT.

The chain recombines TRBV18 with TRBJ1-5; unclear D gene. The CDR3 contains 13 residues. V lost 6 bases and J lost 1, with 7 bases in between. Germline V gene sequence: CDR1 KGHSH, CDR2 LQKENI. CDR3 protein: CASSLGSNQPQHF. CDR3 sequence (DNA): TGTGCCAGCTCCCTAGGGAGCAATCAGCCCCAGCATTTT.

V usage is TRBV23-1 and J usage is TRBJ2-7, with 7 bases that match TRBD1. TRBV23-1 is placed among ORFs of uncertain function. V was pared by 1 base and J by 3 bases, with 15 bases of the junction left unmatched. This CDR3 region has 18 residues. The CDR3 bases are TGCGCCAGCAGTCAATTATCAGCGGATAGGGGGCGGGTCTACGAGCAGTACTTC. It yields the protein CASSQLSADRGRVYEQYF.

CDR3 DNA: TGCACCAGCAGCCAAGATCCCCGTCTAGCTAGCTCCTACGAGCAGTACGTC. Its protein is CTSSQDPRLASSYEQYV. The V gene is TRBV1, the J gene TRBJ2-7; the table's D call of TRBD2 was not tested on the DNA. TRBV1 is designated a pseudogene. CDR3 size: 17 residues.

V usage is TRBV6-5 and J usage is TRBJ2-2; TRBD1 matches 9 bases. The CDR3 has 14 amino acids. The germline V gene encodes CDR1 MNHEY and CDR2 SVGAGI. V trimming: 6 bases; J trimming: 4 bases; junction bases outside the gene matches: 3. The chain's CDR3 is CASRKQGATGELFF. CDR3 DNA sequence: TGTGCCAGCAGAAAACAGGGGGCCACCGGGGAGCTGTTTTTT.

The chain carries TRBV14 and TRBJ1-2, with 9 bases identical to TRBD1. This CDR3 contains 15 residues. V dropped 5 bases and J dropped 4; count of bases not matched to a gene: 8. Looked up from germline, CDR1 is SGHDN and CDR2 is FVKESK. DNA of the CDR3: TGTGCCAGCAGCTCAGGACAGGGGCGCAGCTATGGCTACACCTTC. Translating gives CASSSGQGRSYGYTF.

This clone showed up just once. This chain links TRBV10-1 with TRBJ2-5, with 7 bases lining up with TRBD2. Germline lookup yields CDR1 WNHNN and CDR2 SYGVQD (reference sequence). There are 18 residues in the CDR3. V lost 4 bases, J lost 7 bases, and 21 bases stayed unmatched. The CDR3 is CASSASTTAGSSGGTQYF. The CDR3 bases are TGCGCCAGCAGTGCCTCTACGACAGCGGGGTCCTCTGGGGGGACCCAGTACTTC.

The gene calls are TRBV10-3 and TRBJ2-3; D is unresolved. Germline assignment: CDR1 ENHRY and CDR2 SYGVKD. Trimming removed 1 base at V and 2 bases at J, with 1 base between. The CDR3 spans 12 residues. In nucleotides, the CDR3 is TGTGCCATCAGTGAGTTCACAGATACGCAGTATTTT. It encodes CAISEFTDTQYF.